These T cell receptor beta chains were read from a single sample in a study of blood T cells in healthy people across ages. TCRdb fed the 5' RACE reads into MiXCR, producing one record per CDR3 protein. The data show 1 million or so distinct CDR3 sequences, with under 30% seen just once and approximately 0.7% held by the top ten. These sequences were also reported in another study, on T cells of mothers and their children.

The material sequenced was blood. The receptors here all came from a girl between 2 and 10 years old in good health. CDR3s include the opening cysteine and the closing phenylalanine or tryptophan. The order of the fields is clone size, D gene, J gene, V gene, CDR3 DNA, CDR3 protein. D genes are given only for firm matches. Not all rows give a size; the values are once, few, many and, for expanded clones, a class.

size: few; D: NA; J: TRBJ1-4; V: TRBV6-4; DNA: TGTGCCAGCAAGCCCTCAATTAATGAAAAACTGTTTTTT; CDR3: CASKPSINEKLFF
size: many; D: NA; J: TRBJ2-7; V: TRBV21-1; DNA: TGTGTCAGCAGCAAAGTTGGCCAGGGCTGGCACGAGCAGTACTTC; CDR3: CVSSKVGQGWHEQYF
size: NA; D: NA; J: TRBJ2-1; V: TRBV2; DNA: TGTGCCAGCAGTTCCCTACCAGCGCGGATGAACAATGAGCAGTTCTTC; CDR3: CASSSLPARMNNEQFF
size: few; D: TRBD1; J: TRBJ1-2; V: TRBV4-3; DNA: TGCGCCAGCAGCCAGGATCGAAGGACAGGGCTTGGCTACACCTTC; CDR3: CASSQDRRTGLGYTF
size: NA; D: NA; J: TRBJ1-4; V: TRBV13; DNA: TGTGCCAGCAGCTCGGACAGCAATAATGAAAAACTGTTTTTT; CDR3: CASSSDSNNEKLFF
size: NA; D: TRBD2; J: TRBJ2-1; V: TRBV28; DNA: TGTGCCAGCAGGCGGACTAGCGGCTCTTGGAATGAGCAGTTCTTC; CDR3: CASRRTSGSWNEQFF
size: NA; D: NA; J: TRBJ2-4; V: TRBV28; DNA: TGTGCCAGCAGCACAGGAGGGGAGGCCAAAAACATTCAGTACTTC; CDR3: CASSTGGEAKNIQYF
size: few; D: TRBD2; J: TRBJ2-7; V: TRBV7-2; DNA: TGTGCCAGCAGCTTAATTCTGGGAGCGGGGGAGCAGTACTTC; CDR3: CASSLILGAGEQYF
size: NA; D: NA; J: TRBJ2-7; V: TRBV27; DNA: TGTGCCAGCGGATTCTATTACGAGCAGTACTTC; CDR3: CASGFYYEQYF
size: NA; D: NA; J: TRBJ2-5; V: TRBV5-5; DNA: TGTGCCAGCATCCACGCCCCGGATCAAGAGACCCAGTACTTC; CDR3: CASIHAPDQETQYF
size: NA; D: NA; J: TRBJ1-1; V: TRBV28; DNA: TGTGCCAGCAGACTATCCCTAAGGGGGAGCATGAACACTGAAGCTTTCTTT; CDR3: CASRLSLRGSMNTEAFF
size: NA; D: NA; J: TRBJ2-7; V: TRBV29-1; DNA: TGCAGCGTTTGGGAATTGAATACTTACGAGCAGTACTTC; CDR3: CSVWELNTYEQYF
size: NA; D: NA; J: TRBJ1-2; V: TRBV28; DNA: TGTGCCAGCAGTTTATTTCAGGCCCATGGCTACACCTTC; CDR3: CASSLFQAHGYTF
size: NA; D: TRBD2; J: TRBJ2-1; V: TRBV2; DNA: TGTGCCAGCAGAACCAGCGGGGATCCCAACCGCAATGAGCAGTTCTTC; CDR3: CASRTSGDPNRNEQFF
size: NA; D: NA; J: TRBJ2-5; V: TRBV11-2; DNA: TGTGCCAGCAGCTCACCTGCCGGAGCATACGAGACCCAGTACTTC; CDR3: CASSSPAGAYETQYF
size: NA; D: NA; J: TRBJ1-2; V: TRBV12-3/TRBV12-4; DNA: TGTGCCACCACGGAGAGGGGTGGCTACACCTTC; CDR3: CATTERGGYTF
size: few; D: NA; J: TRBJ2-5; V: TRBV20-1; DNA: TGCAGTGCTGACAGGTTTGGACAAGAGACCCAGTACTTC; CDR3: CSADRFGQETQYF
size: NA; D: NA; J: TRBJ2-2; V: TRBV5-6; DNA: TGTGCCAGCAGGACCCGTAGGGGCCGCGCCGGGGCGCACACCGGGGAGCTGTTTTTT; CDR3: CASRTRRGRAGAHTGELFF
size: NA; D: TRBD1; J: TRBJ1-1; V: TRBV27; DNA: TGTGCCAGCAGTTGGTGGGGACAGGTGGGGGGAAAGGTTGAAGCTTTCTTT; CDR3: CASSWWGQVGGKVEAFF
size: few; D: TRBD1; J: TRBJ1-1; V: TRBV20-1; DNA: TGCAGTGCTGAGACAGGGACTGAAGCTTTCTTT; CDR3: CSAETGTEAFF
size: NA; D: TRBD1; J: TRBJ1-2; V: TRBV4-3; DNA: TGCGCCAGCAGCCAAGTAAATTTACCAGGGGGCGCTTATGGCTACACCTTC; CDR3: CASSQVNLPGGAYGYTF
size: NA; D: TRBD2; J: TRBJ2-5; V: TRBV15; DNA: TGTGCCACCCGGGGACTAGAAGAGACCCAGTACTTC; CDR3: CATRGLEETQYF
size: few; D: NA; J: TRBJ2-7; V: TRBV10-3; DNA: TGTGCCATCAGTGATGACGGTCGTAGCACCTACGAGCAGTACTTC; CDR3: CAISDDGRSTYEQYF
size: NA; D: NA; J: TRBJ2-7; V: TRBV6-5; DNA: TGTGCCAGCAGTCCGTCGGACGGTTCGAACGAGCAGTACTTC; CDR3: CASSPSDGSNEQYF
size: NA; D: NA; J: TRBJ2-1; V: TRBV27; DNA: TGTGCCAGCAGTTTCCCCGCGGGACGTGAGCAGTTCTTC; CDR3: CASSFPAGREQFF